Shown below are 6 T cell receptor beta chains from a single sample sequenced in a study of T cell responses to AZD1222 COVID-19 vaccine. Here immunoSEQ multiplex PCR was the method, and the copy in TCRdb shows in-frame clones only, minus some. The sample yields 180,000 or so clones, 80% to 95% seen once. Sequencing was performed on peripheral blood, taken 28 days after the second AZD1222 dose. The receptors originated from an adult who received the AZD1222 COVID-19 vaccine.

The chain has TRBV25-1 and TRBJ2-3; 10 bases match TRBD1. The length of the CDR3 is 15 residues. J was trimmed by 3 bases and V by 4 bases; bases with no gene match: 4. Germline lookup yields CDR1 MGHDK and CDR2 SYGVNS. Here the CDR3 DNA reads TGTGCCAGCAGTGGTGGACAGGGGGTAACAGATACGCAGTATTTT. Protein sequence: CASSGGQGVTDTQYF. The whole variable domain, filled in from reference TRBV25-1 and TRBJ2-3, reads EADIYQTPRYLVIGTGKKITLECSQTMGHDKMYWYQQDPGMELHLIHYSYGVNSTEKGDLSSESTVSRIRTEHFPLTLESARPSHTSQYLCASSGGQGVTDTQYFGPGTRLTVL.

V gene TRBV4-2 combines with J gene TRBJ1-1; D call uncertain. CDR1 and CDR2 from the germline V gene are LGHNA and YNFKEQ. This CDR3 has 15 residues. V was shortened by 0 bases and J by 4 bases, with 12 bases between the two germline ends. This CDR3 is CASSQDRRGVTEAFF. The CDR3 DNA is TGTGCCAGCAGCCAAGATCGACGGGGAGTCACTGAAGCTTTCTTT.

The chain uses TRBV5-4 and TRBJ2-3, with 7 nucleotides matching TRBD2. The CDR3 has 15 residues. Germline V lookup: CDR1 SGHNT, CDR2 YYREEE (reference sequence). The trim removed 1 base at V and 1 base at J, leaving 3 bases unmatched. The CDR3 loop reads CASSLWGRGTDTQYF. In DNA, the CDR3 is TGTGCCAGCAGCTTGTGGGGGAGGGGCACAGATACGCAGTATTTT.

This chain links TRBV5-1 with TRBJ2-1; the match to TRBD2 covers 7 bases. CDR1 and CDR2 (germline): SGHRS, YFSETQ. The V gene end was trimmed by 1 base and the J gene end by 8 bases; junction bases not matched to a gene: 3. The CDR3 consists of 13 residues. CDR3 nucleotide sequence: TGCGCCAGCAGCTTGCTTGGGGGGGATGAGCAGTTCTTC. This encodes CASSLLGGDEQFF.

The chain has TRBV9 and TRBJ2-1, with 7 bases matching TRBD1. CDR3 length: 17 residues. Germline-derived CDR1 and CDR2 are SGDLS and YYNGEE. V was clipped by 4 bases and J by 4 bases; unmatched bases: 14. The CDR3 sequence is CASSPSTGPSLYNEQFF. The CDR3 DNA is TGTGCCAGCAGCCCCTCGACAGGGCCGTCCTTATACAATGAGCAGTTCTTC.

The CDR3 is CASSGLRVGQPQHF. The CDR3, as DNA: TGTGCCAGTAGCGGTCTGAGGGTAGGTCAGCCCCAGCATTTT. V and J are TRBV19 and TRBJ1-5; D unclear. The CDR3 runs 14 residues. The V end lost 6 bases, the J end lost 6 bases, and 15 bases lay between the germline ends. Germline V CDR1 and CDR2: LNHDA, SQIVND (reference sequence).